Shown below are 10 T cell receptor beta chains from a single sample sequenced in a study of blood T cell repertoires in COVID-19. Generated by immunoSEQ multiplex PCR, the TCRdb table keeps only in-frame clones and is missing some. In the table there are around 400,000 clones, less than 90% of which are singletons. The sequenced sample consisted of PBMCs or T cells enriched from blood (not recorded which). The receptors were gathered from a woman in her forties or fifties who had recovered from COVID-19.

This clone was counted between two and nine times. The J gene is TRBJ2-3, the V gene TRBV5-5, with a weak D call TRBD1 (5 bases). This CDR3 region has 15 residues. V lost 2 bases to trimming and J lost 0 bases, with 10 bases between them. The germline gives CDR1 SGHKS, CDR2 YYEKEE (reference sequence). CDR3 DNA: TGTGCCAGCAGCTTCCGGCCAGGGAGCACAGATACGCAGTATTTT. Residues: CASSFRPGSTDTQYF. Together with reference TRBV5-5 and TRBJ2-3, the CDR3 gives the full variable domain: DAGVTQSPTHLIKTRGQQVTLRCSPISGHKSVSWYQQVLGQGPQFIFQYYEKEERGRGNFPDRFSARQFPNYSSELNVNALLLGDSALYLCASSFRPGSTDTQYFGPGTRLTVL.

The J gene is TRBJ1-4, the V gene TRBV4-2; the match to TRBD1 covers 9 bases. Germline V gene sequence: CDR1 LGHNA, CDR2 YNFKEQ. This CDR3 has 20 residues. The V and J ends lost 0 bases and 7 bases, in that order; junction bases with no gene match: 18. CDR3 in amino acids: CASSQESQHGTGRVIEKLFF. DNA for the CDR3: TGTGCCAGCAGCCAAGAGTCCCAGCATGGGACAGGGAGGGTAATTGAAAAACTGTTTTTT.

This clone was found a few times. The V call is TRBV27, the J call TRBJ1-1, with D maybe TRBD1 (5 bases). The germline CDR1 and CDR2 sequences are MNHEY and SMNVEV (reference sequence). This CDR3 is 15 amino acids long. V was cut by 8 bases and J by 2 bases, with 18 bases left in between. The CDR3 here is CASGSAGQGNTEAFF. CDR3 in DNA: TGTGCCAGCGGATCGGCAGGGCAAGGTAACACTGAAGCTTTCTTT.

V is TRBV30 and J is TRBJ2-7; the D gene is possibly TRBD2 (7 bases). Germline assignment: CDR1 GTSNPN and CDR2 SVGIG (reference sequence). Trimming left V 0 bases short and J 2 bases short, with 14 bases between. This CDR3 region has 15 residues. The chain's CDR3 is CAWSVGRGRTYEQYF. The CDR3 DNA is TGTGCCTGGAGTGTAGGGCGGGGGCGAACCTACGAGCAGTACTTC. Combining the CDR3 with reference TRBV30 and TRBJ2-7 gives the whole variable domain SQTIHQWPATLVQPVGSPLSLECTVEGTSNPNLYWYRQAAGRGLQLLFYSVGIGQISSEVPQNLSASRPQDRQFILSSKKLLLSDSGFYLCAWSVGRGRTYEQYFGPGTRLTVT.

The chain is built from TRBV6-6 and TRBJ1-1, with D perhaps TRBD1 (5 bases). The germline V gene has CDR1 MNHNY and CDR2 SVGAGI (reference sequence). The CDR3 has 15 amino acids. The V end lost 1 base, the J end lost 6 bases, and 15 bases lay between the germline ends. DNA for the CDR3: TGTGCCAGCAGTTACTGGACGGAGGGGATGGCTGAAGCTTTCTTT. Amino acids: CASSYWTEGMAEAFF.

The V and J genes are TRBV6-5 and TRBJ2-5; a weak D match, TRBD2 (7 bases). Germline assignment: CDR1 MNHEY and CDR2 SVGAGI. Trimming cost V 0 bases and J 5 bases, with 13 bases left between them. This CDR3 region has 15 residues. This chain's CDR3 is CASSYSWGGRETQYF. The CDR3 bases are TGTGCCAGCAGTTACTCGTGGGGGGGCCGGGAGACCCAGTACTTC.

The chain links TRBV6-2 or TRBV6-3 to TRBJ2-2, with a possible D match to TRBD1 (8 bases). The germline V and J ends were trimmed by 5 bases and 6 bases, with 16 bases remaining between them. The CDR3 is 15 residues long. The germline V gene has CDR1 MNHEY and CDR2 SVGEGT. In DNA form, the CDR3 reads TGTGCCAGCAGTACAGGGGGGGCCCGCGCCGGGGAGCTGTTTTTT. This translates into CASSTGGARAGELFF.

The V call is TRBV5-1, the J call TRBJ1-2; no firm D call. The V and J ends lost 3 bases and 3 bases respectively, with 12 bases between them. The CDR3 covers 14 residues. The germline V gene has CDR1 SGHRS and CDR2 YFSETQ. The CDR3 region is CASSSEVADYGYTF. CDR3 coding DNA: TGCGCCAGCAGCTCTGAGGTAGCGGACTATGGCTACACCTTC.

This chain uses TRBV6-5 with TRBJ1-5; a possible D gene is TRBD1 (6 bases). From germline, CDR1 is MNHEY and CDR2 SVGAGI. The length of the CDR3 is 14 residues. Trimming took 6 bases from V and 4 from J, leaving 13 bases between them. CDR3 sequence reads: CASSPGTLNQPQHF. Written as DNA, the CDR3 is TGTGCCAGCAGCCCCGGGACACTGAATCAGCCCCAGCATTTT.

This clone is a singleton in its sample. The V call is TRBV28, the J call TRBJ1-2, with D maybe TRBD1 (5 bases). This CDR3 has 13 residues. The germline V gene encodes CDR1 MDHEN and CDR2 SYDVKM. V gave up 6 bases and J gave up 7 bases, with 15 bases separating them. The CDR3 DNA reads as TGTGCCAGCAGCCTGGTCAGGGTATCTGGCTACACCTTC. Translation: CASSLVRVSGYTF.